This entry features one T cell receptor beta chain sequence. Losses at the gene ends were 5 bases for V and 8 bases for J; bases not matched to a gene: 5. The CDR3 spans 12 residues. Germline CDR1 reads MNHEY; CDR2 reads SMNVEV (reference sequence). The data belong to a study of shared clonotypes between healthy human individuals. Original processing notes: Quality scores were absent from the junction-only immunoSEQ sequences, so filtering differed. Generated by immunoSEQ multiplex PCR, the TCRdb table keeps only in-frame clones and is missing some. That table supplies the V and J calls and clone size; D and trimming were determined from the DNA. The repertoire has under 1,100,000 clones, under 80% of them found once; the top ten carry over 1.3%.

V gene TRBV27 combines with J gene TRBJ1-2; TRBD1 aligns across 7 bases. The receptor's source is a man between 18 and 35 years old in good health. Sequencing was performed on memory CD4+ T cells sorted from blood. Specified subset: CD45RA-negative fraction. CDR3 DNA: TGTGCCAGCAGTCCACAGGGGCGAGGCTACACCTTC. Its protein product is CASSPQGRGYTF.